A single sample gave rise to the 7 T cell receptor beta chains below, sequenced in a study of radiotherapy plus CTLA-4 blockade in lung cancer. This table comes from immunoSEQ multiplex PCR, and its TCRdb copy is limited to in-frame clones, with some not included. The sample contains approximately 38,000 clones, about 86% of which appear only once. The source was peripheral blood, collected from a patient treated with radiotherapy plus ipilimumab. The receptors here all came from a human donor with non-small cell lung cancer whose response to radiotherapy plus ipilimumab could not be evaluated.

This chain connects TRBV19 to TRBJ2-6; no clear D gene. Germline CDR1 reads LNHDA; CDR2 reads SQIVND (reference sequence). V was clipped by 7 bases and J by 0 bases, with 22 bases between them. The CDR3 extends over 19 amino acids. The DNA for the CDR3 is TGTGCCAGTACAATGGCCGCAGGAATCTTACTCTCTGGGGCCAACGTCCTGACTTTC. It codes for CASTMAAGILLSGANVLTF.

This chain connects TRBV19 to TRBJ2-7, with D tentatively TRBD2 (5 bases). CDR3 length: 12 amino acids. Germline loops: CDR1 LNHDA, CDR2 SQIVND (reference sequence). The V end lost 4 bases, the J end lost 3 bases, and 7 bases lay between the germline ends. The CDR3 spells CASSTRGYEQYF. The CDR3 DNA is TGTGCCAGTAGTACCCGGGGCTACGAGCAGTACTTC.

This rearrangement joins TRBV10-3 to TRBJ1-1, with 7 positions matching TRBD1. The trim removed 6 bases at V and 6 bases at J, leaving 4 bases unmatched. The CDR3 is 12 amino acids. The germline gives CDR1 ENHRY, CDR2 SYGVKD. The CDR3 DNA follows: TGTGCCATCAGCACCGACAGGGCTGAAGCTTTCTTT. Its protein is CAISTDRAEAFF.

V usage is TRBV28 and J usage is TRBJ2-2; D possibly corresponds to TRBD1 (5 bases). The CDR3 sequence is 13 residues long. The V end was cut by 7 bases, the J end by 7 bases, with 13 bases between. Germline V gene sequence: CDR1 MDHEN, CDR2 SYDVKM. CDR3 loop: CASNPRVVGELFF. The CDR3 DNA reads as TGTGCCAGCAATCCCAGGGTCGTCGGGGAGCTGTTTTTT.

This clone was seen only once. CDR3 coding DNA: TGTGCCAGCAGCACGTGGACTAGCGGGGGGGCCGGGAACACCGGGGAGCTGTTTTTT. Its translation is CASSTWTSGGAGNTGELFF. The chain joins TRBV13 to TRBJ2-2, with TRBD2 identical over 15 bases. The V gene's germline CDR1 is PRHDT and CDR2 FYEKMQ (reference sequence). The CDR3 spans 19 residues. V lost 5 bases to trimming and J lost 1 base; unmatched junction nucleotides: 8.

The chain links TRBV18 to TRBJ2-5, with D possibly being TRBD1 (5 bases). CDR3 length: 13 residues. Trimming cost V 6 bases and J 5 bases, with 13 bases left between them. The germline V gene has CDR1 KGHSH and CDR2 LQKENI. CDR3 in amino acids: CASSRPNRETQYF. The CDR3 bases are TGTGCCAGCTCTCGTCCGAACAGGGAGACCCAGTACTTC.

This clone has more than one count but fewer than ten. This rearrangement joins TRBV19 to TRBJ2-5; 9 bases are a match to TRBD1. Gene TRBJ2-7 matches the end of the DNA better, so the J call may be wrong. The germline V gene encodes CDR1 LNHDA and CDR2 SQIVND (reference sequence). The CDR3 runs 14 residues. The CDR3 is CASSIGTGAYEQYF. The CDR3 DNA is TGTGCCAGTAGTATAGGGACAGGGGCCTACGAGCAGTACTTC.